This entry describes one TCR beta chain. The antigen is unknown. The data are from a study of cytomegalovirus exposure and HLA in healthy donors. Study results and caveats: Most TCR sequences showed up rarely, but some public TCRs showed up in many donors. Cytomegalovirus association was assigned to more than 150 TCR beta chains.

The CDR3 contains 14 residues. The J segment lost 10 bases and the V segment lost 3 bases, leaving 6 bases of the junction unmatched. Germline CDR1 reads SSHAT; CDR2 reads FNYEAQ (reference sequence). Measured with immunoSEQ multiplex PCR; TCRdb has only the in-frame clones, and not every one. Altogether hundreds of thousands of clones are present, approximately 86% being singletons, with the ten largest covering about 1.2%. The chain carries TRBV7-7 and TRBJ2-1; 10 bases match TRBD2. The TCR comes from a woman younger than 45 in good health and CMV-seropositive. Sequenced input: PBMCs. The CDR3 region is CASSFGLAENEQFF. The CDR3 DNA sequence: TGTGCCAGCAGCTTCGGACTAGCGGAGAACGAGCAGTTCTTC.